The subject of this entry is one T cell receptor beta chain. Its target is not known. These data come from a study of beta chain features in type 1 diabetes. Per the germline V gene, CDR1 is KGHSH and CDR2 is LQKENI. The CDR3 loop spans 12 amino acids. Trimming took 1 base from V and 9 from J, leaving 7 bases between them. All sorted populations exceeded 95% purity. Study results and limitations: All four CD4+ subsets from Type 1 diabetes patients carried moderately but significantly shorter TCRB CDR3s. A PCR bias possibly favoring shorter templates would apply equally to patients and controls. Naive, central memory and regulatory TCRB repertoires appeared more similar among patients than healthy donors.

Expressed TCRB transcripts got sequenced, as all isolated RNA was reverse transcribed. Profiling relied on immunoSEQ multiplex PCR, and the TCRdb table lists in-frame clones only, not all of them. The sample consists of 250,000 to 350,000 clones, 11% of them appearing once. Sequencing used naive CD4+ T cells from blood. This TCR derives from a woman aged 30 to 39 in good health. The chain joins TRBV18 to TRBJ2-1; D might be TRBD1 (5 bases). CDR3: CASSPLGAEQFF. The CDR3, as DNA: TGTGCCAGCTCACCACTAGGGGCTGAGCAGTTCTTC.